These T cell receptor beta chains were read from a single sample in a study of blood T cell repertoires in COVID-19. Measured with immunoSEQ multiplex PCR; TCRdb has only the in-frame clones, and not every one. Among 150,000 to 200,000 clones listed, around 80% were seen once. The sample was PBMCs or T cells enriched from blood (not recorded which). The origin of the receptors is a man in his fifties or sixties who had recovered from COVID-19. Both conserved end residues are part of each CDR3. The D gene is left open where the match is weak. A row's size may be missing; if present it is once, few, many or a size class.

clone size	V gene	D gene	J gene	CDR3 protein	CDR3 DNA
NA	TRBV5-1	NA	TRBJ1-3	CASSLAAGPGNTIYF	TGCGCCAGCAGCTTGGCCGCTGGGCCTGGAAACACCATATATTTT
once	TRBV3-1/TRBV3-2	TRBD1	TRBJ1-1	CASSQTGQGRVFF	TGTGCCAGCAGCCAAACTGGACAGGGTAGAGTTTTCTTT
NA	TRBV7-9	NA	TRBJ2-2	CASKFGGTNTGELFF	TGTGCCAGCAAATTTGGAGGAACGAACACCGGGGAGCTGTTTTTT
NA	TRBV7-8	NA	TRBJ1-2	CASSLGQSYYGYTF	TGTGCCAGCAGCTTAGGTCAGTCATACTATGGCTACACCTTC
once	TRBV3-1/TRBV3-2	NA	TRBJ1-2	CASSRDTSGYTF	TGTGCCAGCAGCCGGGACACGTCTGGCTACACCTTC
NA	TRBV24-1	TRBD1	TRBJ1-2	CATSGQGPNYGYTF	TGTGCCACCAGCGGACAGGGGCCAAACTATGGCTACACCTTC
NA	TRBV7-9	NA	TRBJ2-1	CASSPRADNEQFF	TGTGCCAGCAGTCCAAGAGCCGACAATGAGCAGTTCTTC
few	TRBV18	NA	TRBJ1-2	CASSRANYGYTF	TGTGCCAGCTCACGCGCTAACTATGGCTACACCTTC
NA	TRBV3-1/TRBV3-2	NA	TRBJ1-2	CASSQEEGIGYTF	TGTGCCAGCAGCCAAGAAGAGGGCATCGGCTACACCTTC
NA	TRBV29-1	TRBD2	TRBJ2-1	CSVEVAGVYNEQFF	TGCAGCGTTGAAGTAGCGGGGGTGTACAATGAGCAGTTCTTC
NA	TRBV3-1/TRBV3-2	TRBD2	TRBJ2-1	CASSPTSGGFSSYNEQFF	TGTGCCAGCAGCCCAACTAGCGGGGGCTTTAGCTCCTACAATGAGCAGTTCTTC
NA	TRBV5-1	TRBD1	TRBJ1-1	CASSRGQGGTEAFF	TGCGCCAGCAGCAGGGGACAGGGCGGTACTGAAGCTTTCTTT
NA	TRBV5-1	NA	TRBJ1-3	CASSFDTFSGNTIYF	TGCGCCAGCAGTTTCGACACCTTCTCTGGAAACACCATATATTTT
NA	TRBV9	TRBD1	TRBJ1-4	CASSSLGQANEKLFF	TGTGCCAGCAGCTCTCTGGGACAGGCGAATGAAAAACTGTTTTTT
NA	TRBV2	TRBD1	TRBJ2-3	CASSSSGTGATDTQYF	TGTGCCAGCAGTTCTTCCGGGACAGGGGCCACAGATACGCAGTATTTT
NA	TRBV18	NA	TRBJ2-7	CASSTVSYEQYF	TGTGCCAGCTCCACAGTTTCCTACGAGCAGTACTTC
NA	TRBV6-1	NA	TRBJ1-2	CASSESSGSRDGYTF	TGTGCCAGCAGTGAAAGCTCGGGGAGCAGAGACGGCTACACCTTC
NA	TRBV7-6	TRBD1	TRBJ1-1	CASSLNLGQGENTEAFF	TGTGCCAGCAGCTTAAATCTCGGACAGGGAGAGAACACTGAAGCTTTCTTT
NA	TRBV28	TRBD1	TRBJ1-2	CASSYRQGHGYTF	TGTGCCAGCAGTTATAGACAGGGCCATGGCTACACCTTC
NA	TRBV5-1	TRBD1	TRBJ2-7	CASSFSSSGTGRGYEQYF	TGCGCCAGCAGCTTTTCCTCGTCCGGGACAGGGAGAGGTTACGAGCAGTACTTC
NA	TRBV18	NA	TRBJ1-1	CASSPNRQTNTEAFF	TGTGCCAGCTCACCCAATCGACAGACCAACACTGAAGCTTTCTTT
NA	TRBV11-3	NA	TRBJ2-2	CASSLGLGNTGELFF	TGTGCCAGCAGCTTAGGACTAGGGAACACCGGGGAGCTGTTTTTT
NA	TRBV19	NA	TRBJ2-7	CASSINEGDYEQYF	TGTGCCAGTAGTATAAATGAGGGGGACTACGAGCAGTACTTC